Each of the 24 T cell receptor beta chains below was sequenced from the same sample in a study of cytomegalovirus exposure and HLA in healthy donors. Vbeta (60) and Jbeta (13) primers were used in the PCR. Data came from immunoSEQ multiplex PCR; TCRdb stores just in-frame clones and leaves some out. The sample holds about 130,000 clones. The sample taken for sequencing was PBMCs. These receptor sequences come from a woman between 40 and 50 years old in good health and CMV-seronegative.

V is TRBV6-5 and J is TRBJ1-1; D is unresolved. The CDR3 totals 14 residues. The V gene lost 0 bases and the J gene lost 5 bases, with 10 bases spanning the gap. CDR1 MNHEY and CDR2 SVGAGI come from the germline V gene. CDR3 in amino acids: CASSYSGGRTEAFF. CDR3 in DNA: TGTGCCAGCAGTTACTCCGGCGGTAGGACTGAAGCTTTCTTT.

V gene TRBV15 combines with J gene TRBJ1-2; weak D call: TRBD1 (5 bases). CDR1 is LNHNV, CDR2 YYDKDF, per germline (reference sequence). This CDR3 contains 12 residues. V was cut by 0 bases and J by 7 bases, with 6 bases left in between. CDR3: CATSRDQGGYTF. As DNA, the CDR3 is TGTGCCACCAGCAGAGATCAGGGTGGCTACACCTTC.

CDR3 sequence (DNA): TGCAGTGCCGCCGCGGGGGCGATTGTGTACTTC. This gives the protein CSAAAGAIVYF. The chain has TRBV20-1 and TRBJ2-7, with D perhaps TRBD2 (7 bases). The germline V gene encodes CDR1 DFQATT and CDR2 SNEGSKA (reference sequence). The ends were cut back, 6 bases at V and 12 bases at J, with 18 bases in the middle. CDR3 size: 11 residues.

The chain recombines TRBV7-9 with TRBJ1-2, with 7 bases that match TRBD1. Germline V gives CDR1 SEHNR, CDR2 FQNEAQ (reference sequence). The V segment lost 3 bases and the J segment 2 bases; nucleotides outside the gene matches: 6. The CDR3 sequence is 15 residues long. CDR3 sequence (DNA): TGTGCCAGCAGCTTCCCCAGGACAGGAAACTATGGCTACACCTTC. Amino acid sequence: CASSFPRTGNYGYTF.

For the CDR3, the DNA is TGTGCCAGCTCACCCTCCCGGGACAATTCTGGCCTAGGCACCTTC. This sequence encodes CASSPSRDNSGLGTF. V gene TRBV18 combines with J gene TRBJ1-2, with D possibly TRBD1 on 6 matching bases. Trimming stripped 3 bases from V and 13 bases from J, with 24 bases between. The germline CDR1 and CDR2 sequences are KGHSH and LQKENI. The CDR3 has 15 amino acids.

In DNA form, the CDR3 reads TGTGCCAGCAGTTCCTGGGGGGGGACAGGGATTACCGGGGAGCTGTTTTTT. Translated, it gives CASSSWGGTGITGELFF. V usage is TRBV27 and J usage is TRBJ2-2; 9 nucleotides match TRBD1. Germline assignment: CDR1 MNHEY and CDR2 SMNVEV (reference sequence). This CDR3 is built from 17 residues. V trimming: 4 bases; J trimming: 5 bases; junction bases outside the gene matches: 11.

The chain has TRBV19 and TRBJ2-5; 7 bases map to TRBD2. V gave up 4 bases and J gave up 4 bases; unmatched junction bases: 9. CDR1 is LNHDA and CDR2 is SQIVND in the germline V gene (reference sequence). The CDR3 spans 15 residues. In DNA, the CDR3 is TGTGCCAGTAGTACCGCTCAAGGGGAGGGAGAGACCCAGTACTTC. This sequence encodes CASSTAQGEGETQYF. The full variable domain, rest sourced from reference TRBV19 and TRBJ2-5, is DGGITQSPKYLFRKEGQNVTLSCEQNLNHDAMYWYRQDPGQGLRLIYYSQIVNDFQKGDIAEGYSVSREKKESFPLTVTSAQKNPTAFYLCASSTAQGEGETQYFGPGTRLLVL.

Concerning this clone itself: Mismatch with germline at one junction end may stem from a read error. The rearrangement joins TRBV28 to TRBJ2-7; D might be TRBD1 (5 bases). Germline V gene data show CDR1 as MDHEN and CDR2 as SYDVKM. The CDR3 is 14 amino acids. The CDR3 bases are TGTGCCAGCAATTTATCAATAGGGGCCTACGAGCAGTACTTC. Its translation is CASNLSIGAYEQYF.

The chain uses TRBV7-8 and TRBJ1-3; D gene unclear. The length of the CDR3 is 16 residues. Trimming pared 1 base from V and 0 bases from J, leaving 10 bases between. Per germline, CDR1 SGHVS and CDR2 FQNEAQ. CDR3: CASSLVAPTSGNTIYF. The CDR3 nucleotides read TGTGCCAGCAGCTTAGTGGCTCCCACCTCTGGAAACACCATATATTTT. The full variable domain, with the rest looked up from reference TRBV7-8 and TRBJ1-3, is GAGVSQSPRYKVAKRGQDVALRCDPISGHVSLFWYQQALGQGPEFLTYFQNEAQLDKSGLPSDRFFAERPEGSVSTLKIQRTQQEDSAVYLCASSLVAPTSGNTIYFGEGSWLTVV.

This chain connects TRBV5-5 to TRBJ1-2, with D perhaps matching TRBD1 (5 bases). CDR3 length: 12 residues. Germline CDR1 SGHKS, CDR2 YYEKEE (reference sequence). The germline V and J ends were trimmed by 3 bases and 7 bases, with 10 bases remaining between them. CDR3 region: CASSWRQGGYTF. CDR3 DNA sequence: TGTGCCAGCAGCTGGCGGCAGGGTGGCTACACCTTC.

About this clone itself: Distinct nucleotide sequences in the sample also encode this CDR3. V usage is TRBV9 and J usage is TRBJ1-1; a possible D gene is TRBD1 (5 bases). Germline V gene sequence: CDR1 SGDLS, CDR2 YYNGEE. With 0 bases removed from V and 2 bases from J, the gap between germline ends came to 11 bases. The CDR3 has 15 amino acids. This CDR3 is CASSVDQGANTEAFF. The CDR3 DNA reads as TGTGCCAGCAGCGTAGATCAGGGCGCTAACACTGAAGCTTTCTTT.

The rearrangement links TRBV7-2 to TRBJ2-2; no clear D. V was shortened by 2 bases and J by 3 bases, with 13 bases between the two germline ends. The V gene's germline CDR1 is SGHTA and CDR2 FQGNSA. This CDR3 comprises 16 residues. CDR3 nucleotide sequence: TGTGCCAGCAGCTTAACGGGTGACTCTCACACCGGGGAGCTGTTTTTT. It encodes CASSLTGDSHTGELFF. Variable domain in full (rest from reference TRBV7-2 and TRBJ2-2): GAGVSQSPSNKVTEKGKDVELRCDPISGHTALYWYRQSLGQGLEFLIYFQGNSAPDKSGLPSDRFSAERTGGSVSTLTIQRTQQEDSAVYLCASSLTGDSHTGELFFGEGSRLTVL.

The gene calls are TRBV4-2 and TRBJ1-1; TRBD1 aligns across 10 bases. This CDR3 has 12 amino acids. V dropped 7 bases and J dropped 9; count of bases not matched to a gene: 5. CDR1 is LGHNA and CDR2 is YNFKEQ in the germline V gene. CDR3 region: CASTSDRGQAFF. The CDR3 DNA is TGTGCCAGCACATCCGACAGGGGGCAAGCTTTCTTT.

The J gene is TRBJ2-2, the V gene TRBV4-2; D may be TRBD1 (7 bases). The CDR3 totals 19 residues. V gave up 4 bases and J gave up 2 bases, with 23 bases separating them. Germline CDR1 is LGHNA and CDR2 is YNFKEQ. In nucleotides, the CDR3 is TGTGCCAGCAGCCTCCCTAGTACCGGGGGACAGATCAACACCGGGGAGCTGTTTTTT. Encoded protein: CASSLPSTGGQINTGELFF.

The V and J genes are TRBV4-3 and TRBJ1-4; the D gene is possibly TRBD1 (5 bases). In germline, CDR1 is LGHNA, CDR2 YSLEER. The CDR3 spans 13 residues. With 6 bases removed from V and 2 bases from J, the gap between germline ends came to 7 bases. This CDR3 reads CASRGGTNEKLFF. The CDR3 region has the DNA TGCGCCAGCAGGGGGGGTACTAATGAAAAACTGTTTTTT.

This sequence joins TRBV9 and TRBJ2-5; 9 nucleotides match TRBD1. The V and J ends lost 3 bases and 5 bases, in that order; junction bases with no gene match: 8. Germline V gives CDR1 SGDLS, CDR2 YYNGEE. CDR3 length: 15 amino acids. The DNA of the CDR3 is TGTGCCAGCAGCGCGAGGGACAGGGAGACCGAGACCCAGTACTTC. Translating gives CASSARDRETETQYF.

The chain couples TRBV7-2 to TRBJ2-7; 7 bases are a match to TRBD1. Germline V gene data show CDR1 as SGHTA and CDR2 as FQGNSA. This CDR3 spans 16 amino acids. The ends lost 2 bases at V and 7 bases at J; junction bases unmatched: 14. The DNA of the CDR3 is TGTGCCAGCAGCTTAACCCGGACAGGCTCGATGAGGGAGCAGTACTTC. This sequence encodes CASSLTRTGSMREQYF.

The chain joins TRBV4-3 to TRBJ2-3; 7 nucleotides agree with TRBD1. V lost 4 bases to trimming and J lost 2 bases; unmatched junction nucleotides: 6. This CDR3 comprises 15 residues. Germline CDR1 is LGHNA and CDR2 is YSLEER. CDR3 DNA: TGCGCCAGCAGCCTACGACAGGGAGTCACAGATACGCAGTATTTT. Translating it yields CASSLRQGVTDTQYF.

J is TRBJ1-1 and V is TRBV11-2; tentatively, D is TRBD1 (5 bases). This CDR3 has 16 amino acids. Germline CDR1 reads SGHAT; CDR2 reads FQNNGV. V gave up 0 bases and J gave up 8 bases, with 19 bases separating them. CDR3 residues: CASSLDLAGRIGEAFF. In DNA form, the CDR3 reads TGTGCCAGCAGCTTAGATTTGGCAGGGCGAATTGGAGAAGCTTTCTTT.

The chain couples TRBV5-4 to TRBJ2-3; D is ambiguous. V was clipped by 4 bases and J by 8 bases, with 8 bases between them. This CDR3 has 11 residues. Germline V gene lookup returns CDR1 SGHNT and CDR2 YYREEE (reference sequence). Here the CDR3 DNA reads TGTGCCAGCAGCCTAGGTCGTACGCAGTATTTT. Protein: CASSLGRTQYF.

This chain links TRBV5-1 with TRBJ2-3, with 7 nucleotides matching TRBD1. V lost 3 bases to trimming and J lost 0 bases; unmatched junction nucleotides: 7. CDR3 length: 16 residues. Per the germline V gene, CDR1 is SGHRS and CDR2 is YFSETQ. The CDR3: CASSYLGTASTDTQYF. DNA of the CDR3: TGCGCCAGCAGCTATTTGGGGACAGCTAGCACAGATACGCAGTATTTT.

The V gene is TRBV9, the J gene TRBJ1-1, with 12 bases fitting TRBD1. V trimming: 3 bases; J trimming: 5 bases; junction bases outside the gene matches: 14. The CDR3 sequence is 18 residues long. Germline V gene data show CDR1 as SGDLS and CDR2 as YYNGEE. CDR3 DNA sequence: TGTGCCAGCAGCGATTACTCGGGACAGGGGGCTTTCGGGACTGAAGCTTTCTTT. Amino acid sequence: CASSDYSGQGAFGTEAFF.

The rearrangement joins TRBV7-6 to TRBJ2-5; D might be TRBD1 (6 bases). V lost 4 bases, J lost 6 bases, and 15 bases lay in between. CDR1 and CDR2 from the germline V gene are SGHVS and FNYEAQ. CDR3 size: 14 residues. This CDR3 is CASSSDRSEKTQYF. CDR3 nucleotide sequence: TGTGCCAGCAGCTCCGACAGGTCCGAGAAGACCCAGTACTTC. The variable domain in full, with the rest retrieved from reference TRBV7-6 and TRBJ2-5, is GAGVSQSPRYKVTKRGQDVALRCDPISGHVSLYWYRQALGQGPEFLTYFNYEAQQDKSGLPNDRFSAERPEGSISTLTIQRTEQRDSAMYRCASSSDRSEKTQYFGPGTRLLVL.

The J gene is TRBJ2-1, the V gene TRBV6-6, with TRBD2 matching 12 bases. CDR1 is MNHNY and CDR2 is SVGAGI in the germline V gene (reference sequence). This CDR3 spans 16 amino acids. With 5 bases clipped from V and 7 bases from J, the junction kept 9 bases outside the gene matches. CDR3 residues: CASSPSGGADWNEQFF. The DNA for the CDR3 is TGTGCCAGCAGTCCTAGCGGGGGGGCCGATTGGAATGAGCAGTTCTTC.